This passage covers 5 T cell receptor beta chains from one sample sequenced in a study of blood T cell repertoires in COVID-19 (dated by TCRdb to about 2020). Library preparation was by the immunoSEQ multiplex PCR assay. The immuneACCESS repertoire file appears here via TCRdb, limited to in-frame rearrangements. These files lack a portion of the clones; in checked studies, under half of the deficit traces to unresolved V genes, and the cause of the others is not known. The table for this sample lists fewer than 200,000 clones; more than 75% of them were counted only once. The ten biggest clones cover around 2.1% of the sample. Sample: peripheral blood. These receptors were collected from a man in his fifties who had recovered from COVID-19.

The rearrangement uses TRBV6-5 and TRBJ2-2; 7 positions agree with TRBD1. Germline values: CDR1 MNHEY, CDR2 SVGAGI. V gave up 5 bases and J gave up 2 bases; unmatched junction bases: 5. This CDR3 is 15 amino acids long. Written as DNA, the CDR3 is TGTGCCAGCAGTCACACAGGGGCAAACACCGGGGAGCTGTTTTTT. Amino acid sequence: CASSHTGANTGELFF.

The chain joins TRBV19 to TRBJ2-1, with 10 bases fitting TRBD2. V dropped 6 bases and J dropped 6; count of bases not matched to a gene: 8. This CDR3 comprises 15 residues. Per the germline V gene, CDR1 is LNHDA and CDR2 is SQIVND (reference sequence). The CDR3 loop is CASRQTSGPLNEQFF. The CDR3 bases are TGTGCCAGTAGGCAGACTAGCGGGCCCCTCAATGAGCAGTTCTTC.

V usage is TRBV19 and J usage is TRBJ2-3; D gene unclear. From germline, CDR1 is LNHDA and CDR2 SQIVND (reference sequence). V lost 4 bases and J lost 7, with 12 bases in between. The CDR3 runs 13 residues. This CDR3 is CASSRSTGNTQYF. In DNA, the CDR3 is TGTGCCAGTAGTAGATCAACGGGTAATACGCAGTATTTT.

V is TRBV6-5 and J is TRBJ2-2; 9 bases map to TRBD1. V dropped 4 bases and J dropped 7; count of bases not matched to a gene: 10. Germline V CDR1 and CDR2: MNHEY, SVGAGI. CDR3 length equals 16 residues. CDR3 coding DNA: TGTGCCAGCAGTTCCCAGCGAGGACAGGGGAACGGGGAGCTGTTTTTT. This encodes CASSSQRGQGNGELFF.

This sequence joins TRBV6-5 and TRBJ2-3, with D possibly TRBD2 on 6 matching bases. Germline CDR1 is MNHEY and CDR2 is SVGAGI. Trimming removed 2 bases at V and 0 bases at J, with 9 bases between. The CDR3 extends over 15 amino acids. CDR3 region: CASSYAAGSTDTQYF. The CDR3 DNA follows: TGTGCCAGCAGTTACGCCGCGGGGAGCACAGATACGCAGTATTTT.